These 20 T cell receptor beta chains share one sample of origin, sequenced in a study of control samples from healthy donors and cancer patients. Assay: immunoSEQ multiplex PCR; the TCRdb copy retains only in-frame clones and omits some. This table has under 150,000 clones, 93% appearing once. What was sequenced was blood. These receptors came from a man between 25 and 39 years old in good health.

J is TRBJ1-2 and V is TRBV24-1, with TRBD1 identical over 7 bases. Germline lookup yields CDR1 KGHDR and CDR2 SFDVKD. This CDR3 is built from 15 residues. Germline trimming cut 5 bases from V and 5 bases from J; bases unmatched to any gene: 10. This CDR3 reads CATSATRDSRYGYTF. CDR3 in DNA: TGTGCCACCAGTGCTACCCGGGACAGCAGATATGGCTACACCTTC.

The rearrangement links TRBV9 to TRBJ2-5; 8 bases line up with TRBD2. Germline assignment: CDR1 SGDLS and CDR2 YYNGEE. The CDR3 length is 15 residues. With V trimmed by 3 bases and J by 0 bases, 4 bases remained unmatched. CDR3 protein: CASSGSGAYQETQYF. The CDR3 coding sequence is TGTGCCAGCAGCGGTAGCGGGGCATACCAAGAGACCCAGTACTTC.

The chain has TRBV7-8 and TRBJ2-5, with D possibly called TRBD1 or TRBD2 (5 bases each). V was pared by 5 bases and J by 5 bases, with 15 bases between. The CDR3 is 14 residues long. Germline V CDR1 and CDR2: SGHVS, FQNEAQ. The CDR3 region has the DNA TGTGCCAGCAGCCCCGGGACCTTGGGGGAGACCCAGTACTTC. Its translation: CASSPGTLGETQYF.

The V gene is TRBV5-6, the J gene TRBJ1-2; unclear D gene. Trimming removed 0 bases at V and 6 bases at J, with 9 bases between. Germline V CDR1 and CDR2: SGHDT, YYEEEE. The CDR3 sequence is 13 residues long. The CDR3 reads CASSLVPRNGYTF. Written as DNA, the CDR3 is TGTGCCAGCAGCTTGGTACCCCGGAATGGCTACACCTTC. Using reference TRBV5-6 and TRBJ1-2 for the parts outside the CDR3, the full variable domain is DAGVTQSPTHLIKTRGQQVTLRCSPKSGHDTVSWYQQALGQGPQFIFQYYEEEERQRGNFPDRFSGHQFPNYSSELNVNALLLGDSALYLCASSLVPRNGYTFGSGTRLTVV.

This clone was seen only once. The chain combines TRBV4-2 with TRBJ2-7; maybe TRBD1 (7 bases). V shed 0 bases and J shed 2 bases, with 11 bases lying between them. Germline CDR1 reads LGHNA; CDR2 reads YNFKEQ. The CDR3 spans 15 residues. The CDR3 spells CASSQDSGGTYEQYF. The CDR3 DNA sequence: TGTGCCAGCAGCCAAGATTCAGGGGGGACCTACGAGCAGTACTTC.

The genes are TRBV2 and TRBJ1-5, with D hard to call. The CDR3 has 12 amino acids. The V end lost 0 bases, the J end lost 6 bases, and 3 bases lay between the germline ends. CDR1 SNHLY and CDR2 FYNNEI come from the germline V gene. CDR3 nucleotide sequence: TGTGCCAGCAGTGAAGCGCGTCAGCCCCAGCATTTT. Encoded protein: CASSEARQPQHF.

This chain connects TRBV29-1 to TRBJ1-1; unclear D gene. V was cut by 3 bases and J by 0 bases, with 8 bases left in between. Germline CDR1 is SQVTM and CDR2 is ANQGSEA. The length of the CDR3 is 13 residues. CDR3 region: CSVDPNVNTEAFF. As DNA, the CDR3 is TGCAGCGTTGATCCGAACGTGAACACTGAAGCTTTCTTT.

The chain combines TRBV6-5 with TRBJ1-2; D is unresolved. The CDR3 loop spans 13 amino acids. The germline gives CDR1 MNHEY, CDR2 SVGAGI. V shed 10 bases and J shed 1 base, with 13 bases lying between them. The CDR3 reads CATQLPLNYGYTF. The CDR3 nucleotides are TGTGCCACCCAGTTACCTCTTAACTATGGCTACACCTTC.

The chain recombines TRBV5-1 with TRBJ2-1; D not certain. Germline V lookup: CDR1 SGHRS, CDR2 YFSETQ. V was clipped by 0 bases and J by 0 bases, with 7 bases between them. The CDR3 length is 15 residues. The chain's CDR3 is CASSLGESSYNEQFF. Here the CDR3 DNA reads TGCGCCAGCAGCTTGGGAGAAAGCTCCTACAATGAGCAGTTCTTC.

The CDR3 DNA follows: TGTGCCAGCGTTGGACGGGCAAACTATGGCTACACCTTC. This translates into CASVGRANYGYTF. The chain employs TRBV25-1 and TRBJ1-2; no reliable D call. V dropped 8 bases and J dropped 2 bases, with 12 bases sitting between them. Germline V gives CDR1 MGHDK, CDR2 SYGVNS. The CDR3 consists of 13 residues.

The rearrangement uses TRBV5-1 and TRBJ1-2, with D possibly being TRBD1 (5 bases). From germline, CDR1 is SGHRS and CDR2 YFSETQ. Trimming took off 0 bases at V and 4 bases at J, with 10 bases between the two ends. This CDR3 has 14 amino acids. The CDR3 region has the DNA TGCGCCAGCAGCTTGGCAGACAGTCCCTATGGCTACACCTTC. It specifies CASSLADSPYGYTF.

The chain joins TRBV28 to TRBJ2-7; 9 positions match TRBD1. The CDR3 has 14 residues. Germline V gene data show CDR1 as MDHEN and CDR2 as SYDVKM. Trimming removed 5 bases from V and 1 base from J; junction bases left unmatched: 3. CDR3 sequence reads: CASSGQGISYEQYF. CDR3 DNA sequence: TGTGCCAGCAGTGGACAGGGGATTTCCTACGAGCAGTACTTC.

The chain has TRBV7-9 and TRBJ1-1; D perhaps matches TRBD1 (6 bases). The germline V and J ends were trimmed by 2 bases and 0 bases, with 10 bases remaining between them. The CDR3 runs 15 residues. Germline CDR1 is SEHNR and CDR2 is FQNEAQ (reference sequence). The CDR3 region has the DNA TGTGCCAGCAGCTTACGACAGGTTATGAACACTGAAGCTTTCTTT. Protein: CASSLRQVMNTEAFF.

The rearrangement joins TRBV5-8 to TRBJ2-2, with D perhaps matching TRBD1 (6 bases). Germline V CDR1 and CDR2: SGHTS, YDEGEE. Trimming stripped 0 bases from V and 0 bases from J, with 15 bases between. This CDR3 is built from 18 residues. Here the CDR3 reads CASSLGFGDISNTGELFF. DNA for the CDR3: TGTGCCAGCAGCTTGGGTTTTGGGGACATATCGAACACCGGGGAGCTGTTTTTT.

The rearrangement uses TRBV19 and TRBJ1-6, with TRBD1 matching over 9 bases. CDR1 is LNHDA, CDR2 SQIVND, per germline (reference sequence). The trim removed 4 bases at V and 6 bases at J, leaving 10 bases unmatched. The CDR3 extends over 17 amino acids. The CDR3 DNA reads TGTGCCAGTAGTACCCGGACAGGGGCTATTTCTAATTCACCCCTCCACTTT. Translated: CASSTRTGAISNSPLHF.

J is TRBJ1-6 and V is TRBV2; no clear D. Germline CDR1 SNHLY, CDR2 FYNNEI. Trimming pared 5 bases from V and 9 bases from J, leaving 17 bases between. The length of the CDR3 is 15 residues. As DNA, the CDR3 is TGTGCCAGCAGTACTAGGAAGGGTGTGGGTTCACCCCTCCACTTT. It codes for CASSTRKGVGSPLHF.

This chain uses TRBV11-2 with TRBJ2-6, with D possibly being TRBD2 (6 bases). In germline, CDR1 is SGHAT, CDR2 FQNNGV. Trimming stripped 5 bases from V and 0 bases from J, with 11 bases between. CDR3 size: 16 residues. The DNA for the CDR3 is TGTGCCAGCAGCCTCGGGAGCCTCTCTGGGGCCAACGTCCTGACTTTC. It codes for CASSLGSLSGANVLTF.

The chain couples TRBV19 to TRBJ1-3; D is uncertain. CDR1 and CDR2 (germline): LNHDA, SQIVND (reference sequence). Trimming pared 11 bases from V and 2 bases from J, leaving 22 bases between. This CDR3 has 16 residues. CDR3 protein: CAGPPEEQLTGNTIYF. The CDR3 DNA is TGTGCCGGCCCCCCTGAGGAACAGCTAACTGGAAACACCATATATTTT.

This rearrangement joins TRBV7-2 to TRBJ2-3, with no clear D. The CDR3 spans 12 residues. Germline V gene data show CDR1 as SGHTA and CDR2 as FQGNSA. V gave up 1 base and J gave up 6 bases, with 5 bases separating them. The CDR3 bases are TGTGCCAGCAGCTTAGGACTGGATACGCAGTATTTT. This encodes CASSLGLDTQYF.

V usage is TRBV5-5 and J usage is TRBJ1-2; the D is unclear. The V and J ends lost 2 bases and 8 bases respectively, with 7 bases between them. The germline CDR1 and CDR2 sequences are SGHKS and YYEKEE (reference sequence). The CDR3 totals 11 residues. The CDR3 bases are TGTGCCAGCAGCTTCGGGGTGGGCTACACCTTC. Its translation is CASSFGVGYTF.